Following are 25 T cell receptor beta chains from one sample sequenced in a study of human T cells and chemical hapten exposure. TCRdb fed the RACE reads into MiXCR, producing one record per CDR3 protein. The profile shows some 190,000 distinct CDR3 sequences, 20% to 25% of them singletons. Indicated time point: patch test 1, 2 weeks after DPC sensitization. Treatment given: therapeutic diphenylcyclopropenone sensitization with weekly scalp DPC. The sample consisted of whole blood, taken in connection with sensitization to the hapten diphenylcyclopropenone (DPC). These receptors were collected from a woman in her fifties or sixties with alopecia areata. Some clones in this sample may be carry-over from other donors' samples.

The chain has TRBV30 and TRBJ2-5; a weak D match, TRBD2 (6 bases). Germline CDR1 is GTSNPN and CDR2 is SVGIG (reference sequence). The CDR3 length is 14 residues. DNA of the CDR3: TGTGCGTACCAAAACGGGAGAAAGGGAGAGACCCAGTACTTC. This sequence encodes CAYQNGRKGETQYF. The whole variable domain, remainder taken from reference TRBV30 and TRBJ2-5, is SQTIHQWPATLVQPVGSPLSLECTVEGTSNPNLYWYRQAAGRGLQLLFYSVGIGQISSEVPQNLSASRPQDRQFILSSKKLLLSDSGFYLCAYQNGRKGETQYFGPGTRLLVL.

The gene calls are TRBV7-9 and TRBJ2-4; 13 bases match TRBD2. The J segment lost 7 bases and the V segment lost 5 bases, leaving 8 bases of the junction unmatched. The CDR3 covers 16 residues. Germline V CDR1 and CDR2: SEHNR, FQNEAQ (reference sequence). In nucleotides, the CDR3 is TGTGCCAGCAGCCCAGGACTAGCGGGAGAGGGGAACATTCAGTACTTC. It codes for CASSPGLAGEGNIQYF.

This chain links TRBV7-6 with TRBJ1-6; D remains unclear. The CDR3 is made up of 15 amino acids. Trimming removed 1 base from V and 8 bases from J, with 12 bases in between. Germline values: CDR1 SGHVS, CDR2 FNYEAQ. The DNA for the CDR3 is TGTGCCAGCAGCTTAGTGTCAGGACCTGATTCACCCCTCCACTTT. This gives the protein CASSLVSGPDSPLHF. Full variable domain (remainder filled in from reference TRBV7-6 and TRBJ1-6): GAGVSQSPRYKVTKRGQDVALRCDPISGHVSLYWYRQALGQGPEFLTYFNYEAQQDKSGLPNDRFSAERPEGSISTLTIQRTEQRDSAMYRCASSLVSGPDSPLHFGNGTRLTVT.

The J gene is TRBJ2-6, the V gene TRBV7-9, with D perhaps matching TRBD2 (5 bases). The CDR3 spans 14 residues. Germline CDR1 is SEHNR and CDR2 is FQNEAQ (reference sequence). V lost 5 bases, J lost 5 bases, and 10 bases lay in between. CDR3 amino acids: CASSPEGRANVLTF. CDR3 in DNA: TGTGCCAGCAGCCCAGAGGGTAGGGCCAACGTCCTGACTTTC. Full variable domain (outside the CDR3, taken from reference TRBV7-9 and TRBJ2-6): DTGVSQNPRHKITKRGQNVTFRCDPISEHNRLYWYRQTLGQGPEFLTYFQNEAQLEKSRLLSDRFSAERPKGSFSTLEIQRTEQGDSAMYLCASSPEGRANVLTFGAGSRLTVL.

The chain carries TRBV2 and TRBJ1-4; unclear D gene. Trimming shortened V by 6 bases and J by 2 bases, and 10 bases separated the two germline ends. The CDR3 totals 14 residues. CDR1 and CDR2 (germline): SNHLY, FYNNEI. CDR3 sequence (DNA): TGTGCCAGCAGACGGAGATCGACTAATGAAAAACTGTTTTTT. Protein sequence: CASRRRSTNEKLFF.

The J gene is TRBJ2-1, the V gene TRBV7-9; D is possibly TRBD2 (5 bases). Trimming pared 4 bases from V and 9 bases from J, leaving 16 bases between. Per germline, CDR1 SEHNR and CDR2 FQNEAQ (reference sequence). The CDR3 extends over 14 amino acids. This CDR3 is CASSSLGRGSEQFF. The CDR3 nucleotides read TGTGCCAGCAGCTCACTAGGAAGAGGTAGTGAGCAGTTCTTC. The whole variable domain, filled in from reference TRBV7-9 and TRBJ2-1, reads DTGVSQNPRHKITKRGQNVTFRCDPISEHNRLYWYRQTLGQGPEFLTYFQNEAQLEKSRLLSDRFSAERPKGSFSTLEIQRTEQGDSAMYLCASSSLGRGSEQFFGPGTRLTVL.

The sample holds a few counts of this clonotype. The genes are TRBV29-1 and TRBJ1-2, with TRBD1 matching 7 bases. CDR1 SQVTM and CDR2 ANQGSEA come from the germline V gene. CDR3 length: 11 amino acids. Trimming at V came to 4 bases and at J to 8 bases, leaving 4 bases not matched to a gene. This chain's CDR3 is CSVGQGNGYTF. CDR3 DNA sequence: TGCAGCGTTGGACAGGGCAACGGCTACACCTTC.

This clonotype was counted a few times. The chain couples TRBV6-1 to TRBJ2-7, with D possibly being TRBD2 (5 bases). Trimming removed 7 bases at V and 3 bases at J, with 13 bases between. The CDR3 runs 13 residues. Germline loops: CDR1 MNHNS, CDR2 SASEGT. For the CDR3, the DNA is TGTGCCAGCAAGAGGGCCTTCAACTACGAGCAGTACTTC. It yields the protein CASKRAFNYEQYF.

J is TRBJ1-5 and V is TRBV12-3 or TRBV12-4; D not resolved. Deletions cut 2 bases from V and 0 bases from J, with 5 bases between. The CDR3 runs 14 residues. Here the CDR3 DNA reads TGTGCCAGCAGTTTAAATCTTAGCAATCAGCCCCAGCATTTT. It encodes CASSLNLSNQPQHF.

V and J are TRBV2 and TRBJ2-2; D gene ambiguous. Germline-derived CDR1 and CDR2 are SNHLY and FYNNEI. V was trimmed by 4 bases and J by 1 base, leaving 10 bases between them. CDR3 length: 15 residues. CDR3 amino acids: CASSGVLLNTGELFF. In DNA, the CDR3 is TGTGCCAGCAGTGGCGTACTCCTGAACACCGGGGAGCTGTTTTTT.

This chain connects TRBV29-1 to TRBJ1-2; D remains unclear. Trimming cost V 6 bases and J 8 bases, with 13 bases left between them. The length of the CDR3 is 11 residues. Germline V gene sequence: CDR1 SQVTM, CDR2 ANQGSEA. CDR3 nucleotide sequence: TGCAGCGTGGAACGACGGGCAGGCTACACCTTC. Translating gives CSVERRAGYTF.

Here the CDR3 reads CASSGALDPGELFF. The CDR3 DNA is TGTGCCAGCTCAGGGGCGCTCGACCCCGGGGAGCTGTTTTTT. The gene calls are TRBV6-5 and TRBJ2-2, with D maybe TRBD1 (6 bases). The CDR3 has 14 residues. CDR1 and CDR2 (germline): MNHEY, SVGAGI. Between the trimmed V and J ends, which lost 8 bases and 6 bases, there was a span of 16 bases.

This clonotype has only a few counts. J is TRBJ1-3 and V is TRBV29-1, with D maybe TRBD1 (6 bases). The CDR3 runs to 15 residues. Germline V gives CDR1 SQVTM, CDR2 ANQGSEA. The V gene lost 4 bases and the J gene lost 0 bases, with 13 bases spanning the gap. CDR3 residues: CSVVTGPDSGNTIYF. CDR3 in DNA: TGCAGCGTTGTTACAGGGCCCGACTCTGGAAACACCATATATTTT.

The chain has TRBV5-1 and TRBJ1-4; no definite D call. V lost 4 bases to trimming and J lost 8 bases, with 15 bases between them. From germline, CDR1 is SGHRS and CDR2 YFSETQ. The CDR3 runs 14 residues. CDR3 in DNA: TGCGCCAGCAGCGAGAGGAGCCCGGGGGAAAAACTGTTTTTT. Translated: CASSERSPGEKLFF.

This clonotype appeared many times. V gene TRBV7-9 combines with J gene TRBJ2-2; TRBD2 aligns across 7 bases. Germline loops: CDR1 SEHNR, CDR2 FQNEAQ (reference sequence). This CDR3 is 16 amino acids long. Trimming at V came to 5 bases and at J to 6 bases, leaving 12 bases not matched to a gene. The DNA for the CDR3 is TGTGCCAGCAGCACCTTAGTGGGAGCGGGATCCGGGGAGCTGTTTTTT. Its translation: CASSTLVGAGSGELFF.

Only a few counts were recorded for this clonotype. The CDR3 reads CAISRDSMYNEQFF. CDR3 sequence (DNA): TGTGCCATCAGCCGGGACTCGATGTACAATGAGCAGTTCTTC. The rearrangement uses TRBV10-3 and TRBJ2-1; D possibly corresponds to TRBD2 (6 bases). Per germline, CDR1 ENHRY and CDR2 SYGVKD. The CDR3 has 14 residues. Trimming left V 6 bases short and J 4 bases short, with 13 bases between.

V and J are TRBV10-1 and TRBJ2-3; D ambiguous. Trimming removed 5 bases at V and 0 bases at J, with 12 bases between. Per the germline V gene, CDR1 is WNHNN and CDR2 is SYGVQD (reference sequence). The CDR3 contains 15 residues. DNA for the CDR3: TGCGCCAGCAGTCGGGCTACCGCTAGCACAGATACGCAGTATTTT. This sequence encodes CASSRATASTDTQYF.

This clonotype was counted between two and nine times. The chain combines TRBV6-1 with TRBJ2-2; 7 bases line up with TRBD2. The V segment lost 7 bases and the J segment 3 bases; nucleotides outside the gene matches: 8. Looked up from germline, CDR1 is MNHNS and CDR2 is SASEGT. This CDR3 spans 15 amino acids. This CDR3 is CASTTWGGDTGELFF. The CDR3 nucleotides are TGTGCCAGCACCACGTGGGGGGGAGACACCGGGGAGCTGTTTTTT.

There are a few counts of this clonotype. The V gene is TRBV20-1, the J gene TRBJ2-1, with D possibly being TRBD1 (5 bases). Trimming left V 0 bases short and J 0 bases short, with 12 bases between. This CDR3 comprises 16 residues. Germline CDR1 and CDR2: DFQATT and SNEGSKA (reference sequence). CDR3 sequence (DNA): TGCAGTGCTAGAGACCCAGGGCTCAGCTCCTACAATGAGCAGTTCTTC. Encoded protein: CSARDPGLSSYNEQFF.

This clonotype was counted only a few times. The V gene is TRBV7-9, the J gene TRBJ2-3, with 10 positions matching TRBD1. J lost 7 bases, V lost 4 bases, and 8 bases had no gene match. The CDR3 length is 15 residues. The germline V gene encodes CDR1 SEHNR and CDR2 FQNEAQ (reference sequence). CDR3 in amino acids: CASSSPGQGTNTQYF. The CDR3 DNA reads as TGTGCCAGCAGCTCTCCGGGACAGGGGACAAATACGCAGTATTTT.

This clonotype was recorded a few times. This chain's CDR3 is CASSGPDRVLTTDTQYF. The DNA of the CDR3 is TGCGCCAGCAGCGGACCGGACAGGGTCCTTACCACAGATACGCAGTATTTT. V is TRBV5-1 and J is TRBJ2-3; 8 nucleotides line up with TRBD1. Germline CDR1 reads SGHRS; CDR2 reads YFSETQ. J gave up 2 bases and V 4 bases, and 12 bases lay outside the gene matches. The CDR3 is 17 amino acids.

This clonotype has only a few counts. The chain has TRBV20-1 and TRBJ2-7; 11 bases fit TRBD2. The trim removed 3 bases at V and 7 bases at J, leaving 11 bases unmatched. Germline V gene sequence: CDR1 DFQATT, CDR2 SNEGSKA (reference sequence). This CDR3 has 15 residues. CDR3 sequence: CSARRGLAGGEEQYF. The CDR3 DNA reads as TGCAGTGCTAGGCGGGGGCTAGCGGGAGGTGAAGAGCAGTACTTC.

This rearrangement joins TRBV5-1 to TRBJ1-1, with D perhaps TRBD1 (5 bases). Germline CDR1 SGHRS, CDR2 YFSETQ. This CDR3 is 14 amino acids long. Trimming shortened V by 4 bases and J by 1 base, and 11 bases separated the two germline ends. Here the CDR3 reads CASSPEGRNTEAFF. DNA of the CDR3: TGCGCCAGCAGCCCTGAGGGACGGAACACTGAAGCTTTCTTT.

J is TRBJ2-3 and V is TRBV10-3; tentatively, D is TRBD2 (6 bases). Germline V gene sequence: CDR1 ENHRY, CDR2 SYGVKD. CDR3 length equals 15 residues. Trimming pared 9 bases from V and 0 bases from J, leaving 16 bases between. CDR3 bases: TGTGCCATTGCGGGGCGGGGAGCAAGCACAGATACGCAGTATTTT. Amino acids: CAIAGRGASTDTQYF.

This clonotype was recorded a few times. V and J are TRBV7-9 and TRBJ2-7, with no clear D. V was clipped by 8 bases and J by 1 base, with 15 bases between them. The CDR3 is 14 residues long. In germline, CDR1 is SEHNR, CDR2 FQNEAQ (reference sequence). The CDR3 sequence is CASAASQASYEQYF. In DNA form, the CDR3 reads TGTGCCAGCGCCGCGAGCCAGGCTTCCTACGAGCAGTACTTC.